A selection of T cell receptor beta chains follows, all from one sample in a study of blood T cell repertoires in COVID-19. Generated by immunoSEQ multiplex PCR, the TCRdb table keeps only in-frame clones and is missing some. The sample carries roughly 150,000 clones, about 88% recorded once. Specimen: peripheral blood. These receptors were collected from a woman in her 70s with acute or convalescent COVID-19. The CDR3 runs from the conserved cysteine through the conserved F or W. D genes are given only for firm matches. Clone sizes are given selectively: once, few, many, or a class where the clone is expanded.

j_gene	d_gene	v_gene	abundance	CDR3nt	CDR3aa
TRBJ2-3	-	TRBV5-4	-	TGTGCCAGCAGCTTGGCAGGACGCACTAGTGCAGATACGCAGTATTTT	CASSLAGRTSADTQYF
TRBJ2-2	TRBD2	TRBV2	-	TGTGCCAGCAGAGCCGGGACTAGCGGCACCGGGGAGCTGTTTTTT	CASRAGTSGTGELFF
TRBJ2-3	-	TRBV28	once	TGTGCCAGCAGTCCCCCCCTAGGTTCCACAGATACGCAGTATTTT	CASSPPLGSTDTQYF
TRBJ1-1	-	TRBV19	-	TGTGCCAGTAGTATTCTGGGGGCTGACACTGAAGCTTTCTTT	CASSILGADTEAFF
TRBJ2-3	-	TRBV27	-	TGTGCCAGCAGGATCCAGGGGCTTCCAGGGCCAGATACGCAGTATTTT	CASRIQGLPGPDTQYF
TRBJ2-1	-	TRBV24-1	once	TGTGCCACCAGTGGGGAGCGAGGTGAGCAGTTCTTC	CATSGERGEQFF
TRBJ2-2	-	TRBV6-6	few	TGTGCCAGCCTCTTCGGGGAGCTGTTTTTT	CASLFGELFF
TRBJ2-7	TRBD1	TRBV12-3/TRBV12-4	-	TGTGCCGGCAGGGGACAGCTCCTCTACGAGCAGTACTTC	CAGRGQLLYEQYF
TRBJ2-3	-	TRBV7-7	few	TGTGCTAGCAGCTTGGCGGGGTCGGATACGCAGTATTTT	CASSLAGSDTQYF
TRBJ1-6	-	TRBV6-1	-	TGTGCCAGCAGTGACCTATTAAGCTCCTATAATTCACCCCTCCACTTT	CASSDLLSSYNSPLHF
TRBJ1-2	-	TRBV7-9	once	TGTGCCAGCAGCTTCCGGGGGACGAACTATGGCTACACCTTC	CASSFRGTNYGYTF
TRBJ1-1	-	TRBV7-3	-	TGTGCCAGCAGCTTCGGGGGGATGAACACTGAAGCTTTCTTT	CASSFGGMNTEAFF